These 32 T cell receptor beta chains were all obtained from the same sample, sequenced in a study of blood T cell repertoires in COVID-19. The method was immunoSEQ multiplex PCR; TCRdb's version includes in-frame clones alone and lacks a portion of them. The sample yields 120,000 or so clones, about nine tenths seen once. The material sequenced was peripheral blood. The origin of the receptors is a man in his 60s with COVID-19, enrolled during active disease.

V and J are TRBV5-4 and TRBJ1-1; 7 nucleotides align to TRBD1. Germline-derived CDR1 and CDR2 are SGHNT and YYREEE (reference sequence). V was pared by 0 bases and J by 11 bases, with 4 bases of the junction left unmatched. This CDR3 is 12 amino acids long. The CDR3 loop is CASSLETGNAFF. DNA of the CDR3: TGTGCCAGCAGCTTGGAGACAGGGAATGCTTTCTTT.

The chain joins TRBV5-1 to TRBJ1-6, with D tentatively TRBD1 (5 bases). The CDR3 runs 14 residues. Germline CDR1 is SGHRS and CDR2 is YFSETQ. Trimming removed 0 bases from V and 4 bases from J, with 5 bases in between. Here the CDR3 reads CASSLGQYNSPLHF. The CDR3 bases are TGCGCCAGCAGCTTGGGACAGTATAATTCACCCCTCCACTTT.

The rearrangement uses TRBV11-3 and TRBJ1-1, with D perhaps TRBD1 (6 bases). CDR1 and CDR2 from the germline V gene are SGHNT and YENEEA. The V end lost 7 bases, the J end lost 5 bases, and 17 bases lay between the germline ends. This CDR3 spans 14 amino acids. CDR3 in amino acids: CASNSQGVRTEAFF. DNA of the CDR3: TGTGCCAGCAACTCACAGGGTGTGAGGACTGAAGCTTTCTTT.

V usage is TRBV13 and J usage is TRBJ2-7; 14 bases are shared with TRBD2. V lost 5 bases and J lost 3; bases outside the gene matches: 6. Germline CDR1 reads PRHDT; CDR2 reads FYEKMQ (reference sequence). The CDR3 is made up of 16 amino acids. For the CDR3, the DNA is TGTGCCAGCAGCAAAACCGGGACTAGCGGGAGCTACGAGCAGTACTTC. It encodes CASSKTGTSGSYEQYF.

This clone has a handful of counts. V usage is TRBV11-2 and J usage is TRBJ1-2, with 7 bases identical to TRBD1. The CDR3 consists of 13 residues. Trimming at V came to 5 bases and at J to 6 bases, leaving 6 bases not matched to a gene. The germline CDR1 and CDR2 sequences are SGHAT and FQNNGV. This CDR3 reads CASSLTGDDGYTF. The CDR3 bases are TGTGCCAGCAGCCTTACAGGGGATGATGGCTACACCTTC.

The chain is built from TRBV28 and TRBJ1-2; D remains unclear. The CDR3 loop spans 11 amino acids. Trimming pared 8 bases from V and 8 bases from J, leaving 12 bases between. Germline-derived CDR1 and CDR2 are MDHEN and SYDVKM. CDR3 amino acids: CASWAVYGYTF. CDR3 sequence (DNA): TGTGCCAGCTGGGCAGTCTACGGCTACACCTTC.

The chain joins TRBV7-9 to TRBJ2-5; 8 bases are a match to TRBD1. The V and J ends lost 5 bases and 8 bases, in that order; junction bases with no gene match: 13. Germline values: CDR1 SEHNR, CDR2 FQNEAQ (reference sequence). The CDR3 is 15 residues long. CDR3 sequence (DNA): TGTGCCAGCAGCGAGGGGGTCCGACAGGGGCTAACCCAGTACTTC. It specifies CASSEGVRQGLTQYF.

This clone was found a few times. This chain connects TRBV4-2 to TRBJ2-1; 13 bases are a match to TRBD2. Unmatched junction bases numbered 3, after V lost 1 base and J lost 3 bases. Per germline, CDR1 LGHNA and CDR2 YNFKEQ. The CDR3 is 17 amino acids. The CDR3: CASSQGTSGSLYNEQFF. CDR3 nucleotides: TGTGCCAGCAGCCAAGGGACTAGCGGGAGCCTCTACAATGAGCAGTTCTTC.

The V call is TRBV4-1, the J call TRBJ1-5; 7 bases are shared with TRBD1. This CDR3 has 17 amino acids. Trimming cost V 1 base and J 2 bases; bases outside gene matches: 8. Germline lookup yields CDR1 MGHRA and CDR2 YSYEKL. The chain's CDR3 is CASSQATGEFGNQPQHF. DNA for the CDR3: TGCGCCAGCAGCCAAGCAACAGGGGAATTTGGCAATCAGCCCCAGCATTTT.

This clone was seen just once. This chain connects TRBV20-1 to TRBJ1-2, with D hard to call. Germline values: CDR1 DFQATT, CDR2 SNEGSKA (reference sequence). The CDR3 is made up of 11 amino acids. V gave up 6 bases and J gave up 3 bases, with 8 bases separating them. In nucleotides, the CDR3 is TGCAGTGCACGGGATGACTATGGCTACACCTTC. This gives the protein CSARDDYGYTF.

The chain is built from TRBV7-3 and TRBJ1-2; 9 nucleotides line up with TRBD1. This CDR3 is 14 amino acids long. CDR1 and CDR2 (germline): SGHTA, FQGTGA. V was pared by 5 bases and J by 2 bases, with 3 bases of the junction left unmatched. The CDR3 region is CASSPGQGNYGYTF. The CDR3 region has the DNA TGTGCCAGCAGCCCAGGACAGGGGAACTATGGCTACACCTTC.

The CDR3 bases are TGCGCCAGCAGCTTGGGTAACGGTGGAAACACCATATATTTT. Translation: CASSLGNGGNTIYF. This rearrangement joins TRBV5-1 to TRBJ1-3; D is undetermined. Trimming pared 0 bases from V and 3 bases from J, leaving 7 bases between. The CDR3 extends over 14 amino acids. CDR1 is SGHRS and CDR2 is YFSETQ in the germline V gene. Full variable domain (rest looked up from reference TRBV5-1 and TRBJ1-3): KAGVTQTPRYLIKTRGQQVTLSCSPISGHRSVSWYQQTPGQGLQFLFEYFSETQRNKGNFPGRFSGRQFSNSRSEMNVSTLELGDSALYLCASSLGNGGNTIYFGEGSWLTVV.

This chain joins TRBV11-2 and TRBJ2-1, with D tentatively TRBD2 (6 bases). The CDR3 contains 14 residues. In germline, CDR1 is SGHAT, CDR2 FQNNGV. Trimming pared 0 bases from V and 7 bases from J, leaving 10 bases between. The chain's CDR3 is CASSLDGGGNEQFF. The CDR3 DNA is TGTGCCAGCAGCTTAGATGGAGGAGGGAATGAGCAGTTCTTC.

This clone was counted a single time. The chain joins TRBV11-3 to TRBJ2-2, with D unclear. V gave up 5 bases and J gave up 7 bases, with 14 bases separating them. Germline V CDR1 and CDR2: SGHNT, YENEEA. The CDR3 loop spans 14 amino acids. CDR3 coding DNA: TGTGCCAGCAGCCCCGGAGAACCGGGCGGGGAGCTGTTTTTT. It codes for CASSPGEPGGELFF.

The chain couples TRBV5-1 to TRBJ2-3; 9 positions match TRBD2. Germline V gene data show CDR1 as SGHRS and CDR2 as YFSETQ. The CDR3 totals 15 residues. Germline trimming cut 4 bases from V and 2 bases from J; bases unmatched to any gene: 5. The CDR3 region has the DNA TGCGCCAGCAGCCAGACTAGCGGTTTCACAGATACGCAGTATTTT. Translating it yields CASSQTSGFTDTQYF.

The V and J genes are TRBV11-2 and TRBJ2-6, with D possibly TRBD1 on 5 matching bases. Germline CDR1 SGHAT, CDR2 FQNNGV. The CDR3 is 18 amino acids. Trimming removed 2 bases at V and 0 bases at J, with 14 bases between. In DNA form, the CDR3 reads TGTGCCAGCAGCTTATTCAGACAGCCCAACTCTGGGGCCAACGTCCTGACTTTC. The encoded protein is CASSLFRQPNSGANVLTF.

The chain recombines TRBV6-5 with TRBJ1-6, with 7 bases identical to TRBD1. This CDR3 is 15 amino acids long. The V gene's germline CDR1 is MNHEY and CDR2 SVGAGI. V gave up 6 bases and J gave up 9 bases; unmatched junction bases: 11. The CDR3 region has the DNA TGTGCCAGCAGCCGACAGGGTGACGGAATTTCACCCCTCCACTTT. Amino acids: CASSRQGDGISPLHF.

This chain uses TRBV18 with TRBJ2-1; D remains unclear. Deletions cut 3 bases from V and 8 bases from J, with 11 bases between. The germline gives CDR1 KGHSH, CDR2 LQKENI. The length of the CDR3 is 13 residues. The CDR3 nucleotides are TGTGCCAGCTCACCTTCTCCCCGTGATGAGCAGTTCTTC. The encoded protein is CASSPSPRDEQFF. Full variable domain (outside the CDR3, taken from reference TRBV18 and TRBJ2-1): NAGVMQNPRHLVRRRGQEARLRCSPMKGHSHVYWYRQLPEEGLKFMVYLQKENIIDESGMPKERFSAEFPKEGPSILRIQQVVRGDSAAYFCASSPSPRDEQFFGPGTRLTVL.

The J gene is TRBJ1-1, the V gene TRBV18; 8 bases are a match to TRBD1. The CDR3 consists of 14 residues. CDR1 and CDR2 from the germline V gene are KGHSH and LQKENI. V gave up 2 bases and J gave up 1 base; unmatched junction bases: 0. The CDR3 spells CASSPGQGNTEAFF. The CDR3 DNA sequence: TGTGCCAGCTCACCAGGACAGGGGAACACTGAAGCTTTCTTT.

This chain joins TRBV21-1 and TRBJ2-2; the table's D call, TRBD1, has no DNA check behind it. TRBV21-1 is recorded as a pseudogene. The CDR3 extends over 17 amino acids. The DNA for the CDR3 is TGTGCCAGCAGCAAAGGATTCCGGGACACCGCGGCCGGGGAGCTGTTTTTT. It translates to CASSKGFRDTAAGELFF.

V usage is TRBV11-2 and J usage is TRBJ2-1, with D possibly TRBD1 on 6 matching bases. Germline V gives CDR1 SGHAT, CDR2 FQNNGV. This CDR3 region has 13 residues. The germline V and J ends were trimmed by 4 bases and 7 bases, with 11 bases remaining between them. CDR3 in DNA: TGTGCCAGCAGCTGGACAGTAAGTAATGAGCAGTTCTTC. This gives the protein CASSWTVSNEQFF.

This chain uses TRBV6-1 with TRBJ1-1; 7 bases align to TRBD1. Germline V lookup: CDR1 MNHNS, CDR2 SASEGT. J gave up 7 bases and V 5 bases, and 7 bases lay outside the gene matches. The CDR3 consists of 13 residues. The CDR3 DNA is TGTGCCAGCAGTTCAGGGACAGCGTATGAAGCTTTCTTT. Protein product: CASSSGTAYEAFF.

V usage is TRBV2 and J usage is TRBJ2-1; 10 bases are a match to TRBD2. The J segment lost 8 bases and the V segment lost 0 bases, leaving 7 bases of the junction unmatched. CDR3 length: 16 residues. From germline, CDR1 is SNHLY and CDR2 FYNNEI. The CDR3 protein is CASSEAASGSGYEQFF. DNA for the CDR3: TGTGCCAGCAGTGAAGCAGCTAGCGGGAGTGGGTATGAGCAGTTCTTC.

The gene calls are TRBV30 and TRBJ1-6; TRBD1 aligns across 7 bases. CDR1 and CDR2 from the germline V gene are GTSNPN and SVGIG (reference sequence). Germline trimming cut 1 base from V and 12 bases from J; bases unmatched to any gene: 6. CDR3 length: 13 amino acids. The CDR3 here is CAWSGQGSGPLHF. The CDR3 DNA is TGTGCCTGGAGTGGACAGGGCAGCGGACCCCTCCACTTT.

This clone was recorded once. This chain connects TRBV7-2 to TRBJ2-7, with TRBD1 matching 10 bases. Germline V CDR1 and CDR2: SGHTA, FQGNSA. This CDR3 is built from 16 residues. The junction had 11 bases not matched to a gene; V was cut back by 4 bases and J by 5 bases. CDR3 bases: TGTGCCAGCAGCTCAAGCCTCGACAGGGGGCAGAACGAGCAGTACTTC. Its translation is CASSSSLDRGQNEQYF.

This clone has a single count. This rearrangement joins TRBV7-2 to TRBJ2-5, with a possible D match to TRBD2 (6 bases). The CDR3 consists of 13 residues. Germline CDR1 is SGHTA and CDR2 is FQGNSA. V lost 4 bases to trimming and J lost 5 bases, with 11 bases between them. The CDR3 protein is CASSSPAGETQYF. The CDR3 region has the DNA TGTGCCAGCAGCTCCCCCGCGGGGGAGACCCAGTACTTC.

This clone was detected a few times. The rearrangement links TRBV7-9 to TRBJ2-1; D possibly corresponds to TRBD2 (6 bases). CDR3 length: 14 amino acids. CDR1 and CDR2 from the germline V gene are SEHNR and FQNEAQ (reference sequence). V shed 4 bases and J shed 5 bases, with 12 bases lying between them. The CDR3 DNA reads as TGTGCCAGCAGCTCCGGTTGGGGGGACAATGAGCAGTTCTTC. This codes for CASSSGWGDNEQFF.

J is TRBJ2-3 and V is TRBV11-3, with TRBD1 identical over 9 bases. V dropped 0 bases and J dropped 4; count of bases not matched to a gene: 14. The CDR3 contains 19 residues. The germline V gene encodes CDR1 SGHNT and CDR2 YENEEA. DNA of the CDR3: TGTGCCAGCAGCTTAGATCGCCTCACGGGGACAGGGATGTCAGATACGCAGTATTTT. This encodes CASSLDRLTGTGMSDTQYF.

The CDR3: CASSLSGRDTDTQYF. The DNA of the CDR3 is TGTGCCAGCAGCCTTAGCGGGAGGGACACAGATACGCAGTATTTT. The rearrangement joins TRBV7-9 to TRBJ2-3; 11 nucleotides line up with TRBD2. The CDR3 is 15 residues long. Per germline, CDR1 SEHNR and CDR2 FQNEAQ (reference sequence). V gave up 5 bases and J gave up 2 bases; unmatched junction bases: 3.

The rearrangement links TRBV7-2 to TRBJ1-2, with D possibly matching TRBD1 (5 bases). The germline V and J ends were trimmed by 7 bases and 1 base, with 16 bases remaining between them. The CDR3 sequence is 15 residues long. CDR1 is SGHTA, CDR2 FQGNSA, per germline. CDR3 amino acids: CASTPRGTDNYGYTF. For the CDR3, the DNA is TGTGCCAGCACCCCCCGGGGGACCGATAACTATGGCTACACCTTC.

The rearrangement links TRBV28 to TRBJ2-7; D is perhaps TRBD2 (5 bases). CDR3 length: 14 amino acids. Germline CDR1 MDHEN, CDR2 SYDVKM. The ends were cut back, 5 bases at V and 6 bases at J, with 17 bases in the middle. In DNA, the CDR3 is TGTGCCAGCAGTCCCCCAGCGGCCCTGGGCGAGCAGTACTTC. It codes for CASSPPAALGEQYF. The full variable domain, with the rest looked up from reference TRBV28 and TRBJ2-7, is DVKVTQSSRYLVKRTGEKVFLECVQDMDHENMFWYRQDPGLGLRLIYFSYDVKMKEKGDIPEGYSVSREKKERFSLILESASTNQTSMYLCASSPPAALGEQYFGPGTRLTVT.

The chain's CDR3 is CASSIDALAGTYNEQFF. The CDR3 DNA follows: TGTGCCAGTAGTATAGACGCCTTAGCGGGGACCTACAATGAGCAGTTCTTC. J is TRBJ2-1 and V is TRBV19, with TRBD2 matching 8 bases. Losses at the gene ends were 0 bases for V and 2 bases for J; bases not matched to a gene: 6. Per the germline V gene, CDR1 is LNHDA and CDR2 is SQIVND (reference sequence). CDR3 length equals 17 residues.